The source of this T cell receptor beta chain is a study of T cell clonality in common variable immunodeficiency. The data were produced by immunoSEQ multiplex PCR, yet TCRdb's version contains in-frame clones alone and is incomplete. The table lists 39,000 or so clones, no singletons, with 2.5% to 3.5% in the top ten. This clone has just a few counts. Read data end 3 residues before the CDR3 end; the end is taken from the germline J gene. Patients and controls were mostly of Caucasian heritage. The CDR3 covers 15 residues. CDR1 and CDR2 (germline): SGHRS, YFSETQ. The TCR was taken from a person aged 18 to 75 in good health. Sequences were obtained from peripheral blood mononuclear cells. The chain recombines TRBV5-1 with TRBJ2-2; D perhaps matches TRBD1 (6 bases). CDR3 DNA (partial): TGCGCCAGCAGCTTGGAGGAGACAGGCAGTGAAAAG. Its translation is CASSLEETGSEK. From start to end, the CDR3 is CASSLEETGSEKLFF.